Listed below are T cell receptor beta chains from one sample, sequenced in a study of blood T cell repertoires in COVID-19. Generated by immunoSEQ multiplex PCR, the TCRdb table keeps only in-frame clones and is missing some. The repertoire holds approximately 100,000 clones, with around 90% as singletons. The specimen was peripheral blood. All receptors come from a human donor in a cohort sampled during active COVID-19. Both conserved end residues are part of each CDR3. A D gene is named only where the DNA matches it firmly. Size values are once, few and many counts, or a class for expanded clones, and some rows have none.

clone_size	d_call	j_call	v_call	cdr3_nt	cdr3_aa
NA	TRBD1	TRBJ1-1	TRBV5-5	TGTGCCAGCAGCTTGGGGGACAGGACCGATGGAGCTTTCTTT	CASSLGDRTDGAFF
NA	TRBD1	TRBJ2-1	TRBV9	TGTGCCAGCAGCGTAGGGGACAGCAATGAGCAGTTCTTC	CASSVGDSNEQFF
NA	NA	TRBJ2-3	TRBV29-1	TGCAGCGTCGAAACTAGCACAGATACGCAGTATTTT	CSVETSTDTQYF
NA	NA	TRBJ1-4	TRBV14	TGTGCCAGCAGCCAAGCAGCGGGGGCTAATGAAAAACTGTTTTTT	CASSQAAGANEKLFF
NA	TRBD2	TRBJ2-5	TRBV5-1	TGCGCCAGCAGCAATCTAGCGGGAGGGACCGTAGAGACCCAGTACTTC	CASSNLAGGTVETQYF
NA	NA	TRBJ2-7	TRBV9	TGTGCCAGCAGCCCAACAGGGATATCCTCCTACGAGCAGTACTTC	CASSPTGISSYEQYF
NA	NA	TRBJ2-5	TRBV11-2	TGTGCCAGCAGCTTCCAGGTTTTTTCAGAGACCCAGTACTTC	CASSFQVFSETQYF
NA	NA	TRBJ2-2	TRBV9	TGTGCCAGCAGCGTGAGCACCGGGGAGCTGTTTTTT	CASSVSTGELFF
NA	NA	TRBJ2-5	TRBV6-5	TGTGCCAGCAGAGCAGGGACACCCCAAGAGACCCAGTACTTC	CASRAGTPQETQYF
NA	TRBD1	TRBJ2-3	TRBV5-1	TGCGCCACCTCAGGGGGATCCTTCTCCACAGATACGCAGTATTTT	CATSGGSFSTDTQYF
NA	NA	TRBJ2-1	TRBV3-1/TRBV3-2	TGTGCCAGCAGCCAAGGGGGACTTTACAATGAGCAGTTCTTC	CASSQGGLYNEQFF
NA	NA	TRBJ2-7	TRBV19	TGTGCCAGTGCACAGGGAGTTGGCTACGAGCAGTACTTC	CASAQGVGYEQYF
NA	TRBD2	TRBJ2-1	TRBV7-6	TGTGCCAGCAGCCAGACTAGCGGGAGGGCCAAGGAGCAGTTCTTC	CASSQTSGRAKEQFF
NA	TRBD2	TRBJ2-3	TRBV14	TGTGCCAGCAGCCAGAGGAGACTAGCGGCGCACACAGATACGCAGTATTTT	CASSQRRLAAHTDTQYF
few	TRBD1	TRBJ2-6	TRBV7-9	TGTGCCAGCAGCTTTGACAGGGCCCACCTCTCTGGGGCCAACGTCCTGACTTTC	CASSFDRAHLSGANVLTF
NA	TRBD1	TRBJ2-1	TRBV4-3	TGCGCCAGCAGCCAGGGTACAGGGGCCAATGAGCAGTTCTTC	CASSQGTGANEQFF
NA	TRBD1	TRBJ1-2	TRBV27	TGTGCCAGCAGTTTAGAGGGGGCCGATGGCTACACCTTC	CASSLEGADGYTF
NA	NA	TRBJ1-2	TRBV5-6	TGTGCCAGCAGCTTACGAGGGTATAAGGGTGGCTACACCTTC	CASSLRGYKGGYTF
NA	NA	TRBJ1-4	TRBV19	TGTGCCAGTACCGACACTGTACGGCTGTTTTTT	CASTDTVRLFF
NA	TRBD1	TRBJ1-2	TRBV4-1	TGCGCCAGCAGCCGGGACAGGCCTCAAAATAACTATGGCTACACCTTC	CASSRDRPQNNYGYTF
once	TRBD2	TRBJ2-1	TRBV7-3	TGTGCCAGCAGCATCACTAGCGGGGGGGCCTATGAGCAGTTCTTC	CASSITSGGAYEQFF
NA	NA	TRBJ2-1	TRBV5-4	TGTGCCAGCAGTTGGCGACTCTTGAGCTCCTACAATGAGCAGTTCTTC	CASSWRLLSSYNEQFF
NA	TRBD2	TRBJ2-5	TRBV7-2	TGTGCCAGCAGCTTAGGGGGAGGGCGAGAGACCCAGTACTTC	CASSLGGGRETQYF
NA	TRBD2	TRBJ2-3	TRBV28	TGTGCCAGCAGTACAGCGGGAGGCGATACGCAGTATTTT	CASSTAGGDTQYF